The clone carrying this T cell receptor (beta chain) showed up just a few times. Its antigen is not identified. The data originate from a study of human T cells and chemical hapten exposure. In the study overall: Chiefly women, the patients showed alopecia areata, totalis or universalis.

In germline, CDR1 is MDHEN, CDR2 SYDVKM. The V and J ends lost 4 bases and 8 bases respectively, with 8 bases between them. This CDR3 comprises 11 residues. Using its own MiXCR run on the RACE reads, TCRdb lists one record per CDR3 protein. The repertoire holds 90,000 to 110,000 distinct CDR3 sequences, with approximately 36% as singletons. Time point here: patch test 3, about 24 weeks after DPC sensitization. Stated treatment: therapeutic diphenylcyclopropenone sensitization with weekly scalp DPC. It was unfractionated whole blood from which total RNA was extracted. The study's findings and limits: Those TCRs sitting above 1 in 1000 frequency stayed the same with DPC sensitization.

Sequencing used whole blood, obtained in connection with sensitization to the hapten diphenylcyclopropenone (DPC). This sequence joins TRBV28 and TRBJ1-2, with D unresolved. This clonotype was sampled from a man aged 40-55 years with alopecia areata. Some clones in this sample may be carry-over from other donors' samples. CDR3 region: CASSSPEGYTF. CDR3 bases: TGTGCCAGCAGTTCACCCGAGGGCTACACCTTC.